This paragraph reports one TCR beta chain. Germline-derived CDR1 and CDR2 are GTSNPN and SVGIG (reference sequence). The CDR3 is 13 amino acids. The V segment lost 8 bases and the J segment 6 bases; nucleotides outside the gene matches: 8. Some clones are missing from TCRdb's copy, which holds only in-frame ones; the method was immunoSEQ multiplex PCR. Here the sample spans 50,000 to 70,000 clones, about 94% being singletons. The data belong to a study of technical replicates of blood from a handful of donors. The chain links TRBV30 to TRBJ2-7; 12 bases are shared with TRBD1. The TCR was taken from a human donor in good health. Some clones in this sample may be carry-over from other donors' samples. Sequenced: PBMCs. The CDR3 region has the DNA TGTGCCGCACCGGGACAGGGGGCAGGCGAGCAGTACTTC. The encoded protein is CAAPGQGAGEQYF.